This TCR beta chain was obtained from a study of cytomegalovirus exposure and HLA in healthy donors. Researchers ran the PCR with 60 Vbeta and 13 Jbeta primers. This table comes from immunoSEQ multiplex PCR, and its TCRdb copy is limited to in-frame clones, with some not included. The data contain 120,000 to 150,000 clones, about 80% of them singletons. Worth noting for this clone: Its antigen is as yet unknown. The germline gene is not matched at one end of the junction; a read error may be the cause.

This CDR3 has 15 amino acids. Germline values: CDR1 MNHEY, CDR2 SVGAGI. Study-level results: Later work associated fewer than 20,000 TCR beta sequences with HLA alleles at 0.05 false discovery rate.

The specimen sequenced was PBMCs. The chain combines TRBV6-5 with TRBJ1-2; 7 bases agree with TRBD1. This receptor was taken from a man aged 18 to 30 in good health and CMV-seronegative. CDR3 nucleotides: TGTGCCGGCAGTTATTCCGACAGGGTAAACTATGGCTACACCTTC. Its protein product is CAGSYSDRVNYGYTF.